This TCR beta chain was sequenced in a study of blood T cells in healthy people across ages. Combining a sample-barcoded 5' primer with a J-beta primer mix, a second PCR ran for roughly 7 to 12 cycles. One entry per CDR3 protein results from TCRdb running MiXCR on the 5' RACE reads. The sample shows about 680,000 distinct CDR3 sequences, around 45% of them seen only once. Every sample yielded at least 6.5 million isolated PBMCs. The TCR comes from a woman between 55 and 75 years old in good health. The source material was blood.

The chain's CDR3 is CSASRLAGGLDTQYF. CDR3 in DNA: TGCAGTGCTAGCCGACTAGCGGGAGGATTAGATACGCAGTATTTT. The rearrangement joins TRBV20-1 to TRBJ2-3; 13 bases fit TRBD2. Per the germline V gene, CDR1 is DFQATT and CDR2 is SNEGSKA (reference sequence). CDR3 size: 15 residues. V dropped 3 bases and J dropped 5; count of bases not matched to a gene: 5.